The TCR beta chain under discussion was sequenced for a study of control samples from healthy donors and cancer patients. Germline trimming cut 0 bases from V and 6 bases from J; bases unmatched to any gene: 10. CDR3 size: 17 residues. Looked up from germline, CDR1 is LGHNA and CDR2 is YSLEER. Clones were sequenced by immunoSEQ multiplex PCR, and TCRdb holds only the in-frame ones, with some missing. Here the sample spans around 190,000 clones, 90% being singletons. The TCR was taken from a woman between 45 and 60 years old in good health. Sequenced material: blood. The chain links TRBV4-3 to TRBJ2-3; TRBD1 matches 9 bases. The CDR3 loop is CASSQDTDRGVRDTQYF. CDR3 sequence (DNA): TGCGCCAGCAGCCAAGATACGGACAGGGGAGTACGGGATACGCAGTATTTT.